The 23 T cell receptor beta chains below come from one sample, sequenced in a study of glioma-infiltrating T cells. The iRepertoire nested amplicon-rescue multiplex PCR amplified TCR alpha and beta CDR3s from RNA. TCRdb passed the multiplex PCR reads through MiXCR, listing each CDR3 protein once. The table lists some 12,000 distinct CDR3 sequences, approximately 25% of them singletons. The sequenced material came from glioma tissue, nonneoplastic brain tissue, or PBMCs (not recorded which). These receptors all stem from a human donor with low-grade glioma or glioblastoma, undergoing nonglioma brain surgery, or in good health (not recorded which).

This clonotype was counted ten times or more. V usage is TRBV10-3 and J usage is TRBJ1-1; TRBD1 agrees at 7 bases. The germline V gene has CDR1 ENHRY and CDR2 SYGVKD. The CDR3 extends over 16 amino acids. The V gene end was trimmed by 10 bases and the J gene end by 1 base; junction bases not matched to a gene: 15. The CDR3 is CATASPSAGGNTEAFF. The CDR3 bases are TGTGCCACCGCTAGTCCGTCGGCAGGGGGGAACACTGAAGCTTTCTTT.

The chain uses TRBV29-1 and TRBJ2-3; D not certain. This CDR3 spans 12 amino acids. Trimming left V 3 bases short and J 0 bases short, with 4 bases between. Looked up from germline, CDR1 is SQVTM and CDR2 is ANQGSEA. DNA for the CDR3: TGCAGCGTTGACCAGAGCACAGATACGCAGTATTTT. Translation: CSVDQSTDTQYF.

The count of this clonotype is one. Its ends do not fully match the called genes, so a read error is possible. The chain joins TRBV6-1 to TRBJ2-5, with TRBD1 identical over 10 bases. Germline V gene sequence: CDR1 MNHNS, CDR2 SASEGT. CDR3 length: 14 residues. The CDR3 sequence: CASSTDRGQETQHF. As DNA, the CDR3 is TGTGCCAGCAGCACCGACAGGGGGCAAGAGACCCAGCACTTC.

The sample holds a few counts of this clonotype. The V call is TRBV3-1, the J call TRBJ2-1; D not certain. The CDR3 consists of 17 residues. Trimming cost V 4 bases and J 0 bases, with 16 bases left between them. Germline loops: CDR1 LGHDT, CDR2 YNNKEL (reference sequence). The CDR3 region is CASSLHNSQSSYNEQFF. CDR3 DNA: TGTGCCAGCAGCCTACACAATTCACAAAGCTCCTACAATGAGCAGTTCTTC.

This clonotype was counted ten times or more. The chain is built from TRBV20-1 and TRBJ2-7; D tentatively reads TRBD1 or TRBD2 (5 bases each). Germline CDR1 and CDR2: DFQATT and SNEGSKA (reference sequence). The CDR3 runs 11 residues. Trimming removed 3 bases from V and 3 bases from J, with 6 bases in between. CDR3 residues: CSARGVYEQYF. The DNA for the CDR3 is TGCAGTGCTAGGGGGGTCTACGAGCAGTACTTC.

This chain connects TRBV14 to TRBJ2-7; the match to TRBD1 covers 7 bases. V dropped 4 bases and J dropped 7; count of bases not matched to a gene: 7. The germline V gene encodes CDR1 SGHDN and CDR2 FVKESK. The CDR3 sequence is 13 residues long. CDR3 coding DNA: TGTGCCAGCAGCCTGGGACAGTCGGGGGAGCAGTACTTC. This sequence encodes CASSLGQSGEQYF.

This clonotype was seen ten or more times. J is TRBJ1-6 and V is TRBV6-1, with a tentative D call TRBD1 (5 bases). Germline loops: CDR1 MNHNS, CDR2 SASEGT. This CDR3 is built from 15 residues. The germline V and J ends were trimmed by 2 bases and 9 bases, with 14 bases remaining between them. Here the CDR3 reads CASSERRRVASPLHF. CDR3 sequence (DNA): TGTGCCAGCAGTGAAAGGCGCAGGGTGGCTTCACCCCTCCACTTT.

As for this clonotype: A much bigger clone sits one base away, suggesting this may be a read error. The chain is built from TRBV6-1 and TRBJ2-1, with a tentative D call TRBD1 (6 bases). The CDR3 loop spans 14 amino acids. Germline V gene sequence: CDR1 MNHNS, CDR2 SASEGT. Trimming left V 3 bases short and J 10 bases short, with 16 bases between. DNA for the CDR3: TGTGCCAGCAGTGAGCAGGGACAAACCTACGAGCAGTTCTTC. Translating it yields CASSEQGQTYEQFF.

The sample holds a few counts of this clonotype. V usage is TRBV19 and J usage is TRBJ2-1, with TRBD2 matching 7 bases. The CDR3 is 15 residues long. Germline lookup yields CDR1 LNHDA and CDR2 SQIVND (reference sequence). Trimming cost V 3 bases and J 4 bases; bases outside gene matches: 6. The chain's CDR3 is CASSMWLAEYNEQFF. The CDR3 DNA is TGTGCCAGTAGTATGTGGCTAGCGGAATACAATGAGCAGTTCTTC.

This clonotype was counted between two and nine times. The chain carries TRBV4-1 and TRBJ2-3; D could derive from TRBD1 or TRBD2 (7 bases each). Trimming took off 8 bases at V and 6 bases at J, with 18 bases between the two ends. CDR3 size: 14 residues. The germline V gene has CDR1 MGHRA and CDR2 YSYEKL. The CDR3 DNA sequence: TGCGCCAGCCGACGGCAGGGGGGGCCGGATACGCAGTATTTT. Translating gives CASRRQGGPDTQYF.

In this sample, this clonotype turned up a few times. The rearrangement joins TRBV18 to TRBJ1-1, with a tentative D call TRBD1 (6 bases). The CDR3 totals 15 residues. Germline lookup yields CDR1 KGHSH and CDR2 LQKENI. With 3 bases removed from V and 1 base from J, the gap between germline ends came to 12 bases. The CDR3 DNA reads as TGTGCCAGCTCACCGGGCCTGGGACAGAACACTGAAGCTTTCTTT. It yields the protein CASSPGLGQNTEAFF.

Relative to its sample, this clonotype is medium-sized. The chain employs TRBV27 and TRBJ1-1, with D uncertain. V was cut by 4 bases and J by 5 bases, with 11 bases left in between. The length of the CDR3 is 13 residues. From germline, CDR1 is MNHEY and CDR2 SMNVEV (reference sequence). The CDR3 spells CASSSIDITEAFF. The CDR3 bases are TGTGCCAGCAGTTCGATCGACATTACTGAAGCTTTCTTT.

In its sample, this clonotype was seen a few times. The chain joins TRBV7-3 to TRBJ2-3; 7 positions match TRBD1. With 4 bases clipped from V and 3 bases from J, the junction kept 4 bases outside the gene matches. Germline V CDR1 and CDR2: SGHTA, FQGTGA. The CDR3 has 14 residues. The chain's CDR3 is CASSSGQMTDTQYF. In DNA form, the CDR3 reads TGTGCCAGCAGCTCGGGACAGATGACAGATACGCAGTATTTT.

This clonotype has just a few counts. The CDR3 DNA is TGCGCCAGCAGCGGGGGGACAGGGGGAAACGAGCAGTACTTC. Encoded protein: CASSGGTGGNEQYF. V usage is TRBV5-1 and J usage is TRBJ2-7, with TRBD1 matching 11 bases. CDR1 is SGHRS and CDR2 is YFSETQ in the germline V gene. Trimming at V came to 4 bases and at J to 5 bases, leaving 5 bases not matched to a gene. The CDR3 covers 14 residues.

Comment on this clonotype: A much larger clone differs by one base, so this may be a read error. The chain carries TRBV6-1 and TRBJ1-3, with no clear D. Germline V gene lookup returns CDR1 MNHNS and CDR2 SASEGT. The CDR3 has 16 amino acids. CDR3 nucleotides: TGTGCCAGCAGCCCCCCCGGGCGGGAAGGTGGAAACGCCATATATTTT. Its protein is CASSPPGREGGNAIYF.

This clonotype was detected a few times. The chain is built from TRBV29-1 and TRBJ2-5; possibly TRBD2 for D (7 bases). From germline, CDR1 is SQVTM and CDR2 ANQGSEA. The CDR3 runs 12 residues. V lost 7 bases, J lost 5 bases, and 14 bases lay in between. The CDR3 spells CSARGGGETQYF. For the CDR3, the DNA is TGCAGCGCAAGGGGGGGGGGCGAGACCCAGTACTTC.

This clonotype showed up many times. This chain links TRBV15 with TRBJ2-3; TRBD2 matches 8 bases. This CDR3 has 16 residues. The V gene's germline CDR1 is LNHNV and CDR2 YYDKDF (reference sequence). The trim removed 3 bases at V and 2 bases at J, leaving 7 bases unmatched. Here the CDR3 reads CATSRAAGAHTDTQYF. DNA of the CDR3: TGTGCCACCAGCAGGGCAGCGGGAGCCCACACAGATACGCAGTATTTT.

This clonotype was counted at least ten times. V and J are TRBV7-2 and TRBJ1-3; D remains ambiguous. Germline V gene sequence: CDR1 SGHTA, CDR2 FQGNSA. The ends were cut back, 5 bases at V and 0 bases at J, with 8 bases in the middle. The CDR3 is 14 amino acids. The CDR3 DNA reads TGTGCCAGCAGCCTAGACAACTCTGGAAACACCATATATTTT. It yields the protein CASSLDNSGNTIYF.

A few counts support this clonotype. The rearrangement uses TRBV3-1 and TRBJ2-1; unclear D gene. V lost 3 bases to trimming and J lost 12 bases, with 12 bases between them. The germline CDR1 and CDR2 sequences are LGHDT and YNNKEL (reference sequence). This CDR3 region has 12 residues. CDR3: CASSQARGVQFF. The CDR3 coding sequence is TGTGCCAGCAGCCAGGCGCGCGGCGTGCAGTTCTTC.

The chain carries TRBV24-1 and TRBJ2-7; TRBD2 aligns across 12 bases. CDR1 and CDR2 from the germline V gene are KGHDR and SFDVKD. The CDR3 spans 18 residues. Trimming cost V 0 bases and J 5 bases; bases outside gene matches: 10. DNA for the CDR3: TGTGCCACCAGTGATTTGACTAGCGGGAGGTCCCGGGGGAACGAGCAGTACTTC. This gives the protein CATSDLTSGRSRGNEQYF.

In the case of this clonotype: This sequence may be a read error, since a much larger clone differs from it by one base. V usage is TRBV15 and J usage is TRBJ1-4, with D possibly TRBD1 on 6 matching bases. The CDR3 is made up of 18 amino acids. CDR1 and CDR2 from the germline V gene are LNHNV and YYDKDF (reference sequence). CDR3 loop: CATSRERLHGTTNEKMFF. CDR3 in DNA: TGTGCCACCAGCAGAGAACGTCTTCACGGGACAACTAATGAAAAAATGTTTTTT.

On this clonotype: The final CDR3 position lacks the conserved phenylalanine or tryptophan, pointing to a likely read error. This chain links TRBV11-1 with TRBJ1-1; no clear D. CDR3 length: 14 residues. V was trimmed by 5 bases and J by 5 bases, leaving 15 bases between them. The germline CDR1 and CDR2 sequences are SGHAT and FQDESV (reference sequence). The CDR3 sequence is CASSPEVQRTEAFL. Written as DNA, the CDR3 is TGTGCCAGCAGCCCGGAGGTCCAAAGGACTGAAGCTTTCCTT.

The CDR3 here is CSVARDYNNEQFF. CDR3 nucleotides: TGCAGCGTGGCCCGGGACTATAACAATGAGCAGTTCTTC. The V call is TRBV29-1, the J call TRBJ2-1; 7 positions agree with TRBD2. CDR3 length: 13 amino acids. Trimming removed 6 bases from V and 5 bases from J; junction bases left unmatched: 7. Germline V gene data show CDR1 as SQVTM and CDR2 as ANQGSEA.